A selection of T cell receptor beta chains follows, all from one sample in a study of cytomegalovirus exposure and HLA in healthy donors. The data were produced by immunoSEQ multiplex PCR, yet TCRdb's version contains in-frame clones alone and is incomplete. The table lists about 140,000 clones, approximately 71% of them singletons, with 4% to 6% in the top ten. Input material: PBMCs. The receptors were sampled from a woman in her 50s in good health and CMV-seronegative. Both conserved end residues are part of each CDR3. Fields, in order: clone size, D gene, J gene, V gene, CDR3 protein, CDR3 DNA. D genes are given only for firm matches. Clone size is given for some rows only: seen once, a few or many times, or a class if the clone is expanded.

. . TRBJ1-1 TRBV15 CATSRGPVTEAFF TGTGCCACCAGCAGGGGGCCAGTCACTGAAGCTTTCTTT
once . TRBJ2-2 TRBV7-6 CASSSRGRQQAGELFF TGTGCCAGCAGCTCCCGGGGAAGGCAGCAAGCCGGGGAGCTGTTTTTT
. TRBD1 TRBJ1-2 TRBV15 CATSRPDRAIYGYTF TGTGCCACCAGCAGACCGGACAGGGCAATCTATGGCTACACCTTC
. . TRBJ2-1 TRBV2 CASAGKGPFSYNEQFF TGTGCCAGCGCAGGGAAGGGGCCATTCTCCTACAATGAGCAGTTCTTC
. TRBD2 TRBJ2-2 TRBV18 CASSPSSGGARTGELFF TGTGCCAGCTCCCCCTCTAGCGGGGGGGCCAGGACCGGGGAGCTGTTTTTT
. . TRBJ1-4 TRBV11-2 CASGRQSIPNEKLFF TGTGCCAGCGGCCGACAGTCGATCCCTAATGAAAAACTGTTTTTT
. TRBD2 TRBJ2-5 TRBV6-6 CASSYYVAGGGETQYF TGTGCCAGCAGTTACTATGTAGCGGGGGGTGGAGAGACCCAGTACTTC
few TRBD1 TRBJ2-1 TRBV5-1 CASDGQGSGNEQFF TGCGCCAGCGACGGACAGGGCTCAGGAAATGAGCAGTTCTTC
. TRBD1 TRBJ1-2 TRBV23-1 CASSLPSTGGNYGYTF TGCGCCAGCAGCCTACCCTCGACAGGGGGGAACTATGGCTACACCTTC
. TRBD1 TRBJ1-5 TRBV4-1 CASSQWTGWLQPQHF TGCGCCAGCAGCCAATGGACAGGGTGGCTTCAGCCCCAGCATTTT
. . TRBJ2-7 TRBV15 CATLWRGLGEQYF TGTGCCACCCTGTGGAGGGGATTGGGCGAGCAGTACTTC
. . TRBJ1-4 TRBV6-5 CASSRQLTNEKLFF TGTGCCAGCAGCAGACAGCTAACTAATGAAAAACTGTTTTTT
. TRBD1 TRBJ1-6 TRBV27 CASRAGDRYSYNSPLHF TGTGCCAGCAGGGCCGGGGACAGATACTCCTATAATTCACCCCTCCACTTT
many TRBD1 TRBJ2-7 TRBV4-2 CASSQNGQDRSYEQYF TGTGCCAGCAGCCAGAACGGACAGGATCGCTCCTACGAGCAGTACTTC
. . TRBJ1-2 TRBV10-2 CASSESAGANYGYTF TGCGCCAGCAGTGAGTCTGCAGGGGCAAACTATGGCTACACCTTC
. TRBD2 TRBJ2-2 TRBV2 CASSALAGENTGELFF TGTGCCAGCAGCGCACTAGCGGGGGAGAACACCGGGGAGCTGTTTTTT
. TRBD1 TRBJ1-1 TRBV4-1 CASSQETGVWTEAFF TGCGCCAGCAGCCAAGAAACAGGGGTGTGGACTGAAGCTTTCTTT
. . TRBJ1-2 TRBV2 CASKRSQGNYGYTF TGTGCCAGCAAGAGGTCGCAGGGGAACTATGGCTACACCTTC
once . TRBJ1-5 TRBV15 CATSRTGLGQPQHF TGTGCCACCAGCAGAACAGGGCTCGGGCAGCCCCAGCATTTT
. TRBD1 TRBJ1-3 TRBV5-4 CASSLEGGYSGNTIYF TGTGCCAGCAGCTTGGAAGGGGGCTATAGTGGAAACACCATATATTTT
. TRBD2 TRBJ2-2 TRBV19 CASSAPRTSATGELFF TGTGCCAGTAGTGCCCCCCGGACTAGCGCGACCGGGGAGCTGTTTTTT
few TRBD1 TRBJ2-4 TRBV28 CASSPGTGSVAKNIQYF TGTGCCAGCAGTCCAGGGACAGGGTCTGTAGCCAAAAACATTCAGTACTTC
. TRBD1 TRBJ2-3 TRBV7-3 CASSLDRGRDTQYF TGTGCCAGCAGCTTAGACAGGGGAAGGGATACGCAGTATTTT
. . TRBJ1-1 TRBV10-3 CAISQQGNTEAFF TGTGCCATCAGCCAACAGGGGAACACTGAAGCTTTCTTT
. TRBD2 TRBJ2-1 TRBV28 CASSSTSGGSTYNEQFF TGTGCCAGCAGTTCGACTAGCGGGGGATCCACCTACAATGAGCAGTTCTTC
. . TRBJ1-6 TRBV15 CATSRSPGQSNSPLHF TGTGCCACCAGCAGGTCCCCCGGACAGAGTAATTCACCCCTCCACTTT
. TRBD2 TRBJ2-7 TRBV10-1 CASSRTSGGIYEQYF TGCGCCAGCAGTCGGACTAGCGGGGGAATCTACGAGCAGTACTTC
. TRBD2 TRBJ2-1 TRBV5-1 CASSSAGGAYNEQFF TGCGCCAGCAGCTCAGCGGGGGGGGCCTACAATGAGCAGTTCTTC
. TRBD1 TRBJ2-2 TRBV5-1 CASRLGTGTTGELFF TGCGCCAGCAGGTTGGGGACAGGGACCACCGGGGAGCTGTTTTTT
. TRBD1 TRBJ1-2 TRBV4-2 CASRTGGQGTGSSYTF TGTGCCAGCAGAACAGGGGGACAGGGGACTGGGAGTAGCTACACCTTC
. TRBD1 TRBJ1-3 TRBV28 CASSFDRVSGNTIYF TGTGCCAGCAGTTTCGACAGGGTTTCTGGAAACACCATATATTTT
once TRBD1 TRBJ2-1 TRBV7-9 CASSPRDRERSSYNEQFF TGTGCCAGCAGCCCACGGGACAGGGAACGGAGCTCCTACAATGAGCAGTTCTTC
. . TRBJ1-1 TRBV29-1 CSVEDKAGTEAFF TGCAGCGTTGAAGACAAGGCGGGGACTGAAGCTTTCTTT
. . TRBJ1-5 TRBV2 CASSQSGRRNQPQHF TGTGCCAGCAGCCAATCGGGAAGAAGAAATCAGCCCCAGCATTTT
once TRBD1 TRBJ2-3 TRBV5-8 CASSQGTVYATDTQYF TGTGCCAGCAGCCAGGGGACAGTCTATGCCACAGATACGCAGTATTTT
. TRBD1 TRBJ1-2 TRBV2 CASRRDRGNYGYTF TGTGCCAGCAGGAGGGACAGGGGTAACTATGGCTACACCTTC
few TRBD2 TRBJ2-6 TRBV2 CASSERAKRGVSGANVLTF TGTGCCAGCAGTGAAAGGGCTAAGCGGGGGGTTTCTGGGGCCAACGTCCTGACTTTC
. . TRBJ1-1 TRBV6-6 CASSYGGARSEAFF TGTGCCAGCAGTTACGGGGGCGCGAGATCTGAAGCTTTCTTT
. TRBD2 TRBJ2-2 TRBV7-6 CASSPGSGVTGELFF TGTGCCAGCAGCCCCGGCAGCGGGGTAACCGGGGAGCTGTTTTTT
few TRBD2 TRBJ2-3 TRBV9 CASSPPRTSGATDTQYF TGTGCCAGCAGCCCTCCTCGGACTAGCGGGGCGACAGATACGCAGTATTTT
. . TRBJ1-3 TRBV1 CTSSQDRRPKGNTIYF TGCACCAGCAGCCAAGATCGGCGGCCGAAAGGAAACACCATATATTTT
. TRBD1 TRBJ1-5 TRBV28 CASGGQGFQPQHF TGTGCCAGCGGTGGACAGGGTTTTCAGCCCCAGCATTTT
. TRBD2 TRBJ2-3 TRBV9 CASSVGAGESTDTQYF TGTGCCAGCAGCGTAGGGGCGGGGGAGAGCACAGATACGCAGTATTTT